Listed below are T cell receptor beta chains from one sample, sequenced in a study of cytomegalovirus exposure and HLA in healthy donors. TCRdb keeps only in-frame clones here, not all; method: immunoSEQ multiplex PCR. The sample carries roughly 130,000 clones, approximately 75% recorded once. Sequenced: PBMCs. The receptors were gathered from a woman aged 35 to 49 in good health and CMV-seropositive. Both conserved end residues are part of each CDR3. The D gene is left open where the match is weak. Only part of the rows carry a size: once, few, many, or a class if the clone is expanded.

d_call j_call clone_size v_call cdr3_aa cdr3_nt
. TRBJ2-7 . TRBV5-8 CASSWAGAPYEQYF TGTGCCAGCAGCTGGGCGGGGGCTCCCTACGAGCAGTACTTC
. TRBJ2-3 . TRBV21-1 CASRPGQGGTDTQYF TGTGCCAGCAGACCGGGACAGGGGGGCACAGATACGCAGTATTTT
. TRBJ1-4 . TRBV7-2 CASSLVGTLGEKLFF TGTGCCAGCAGCTTAGTAGGGACATTAGGGGAAAAACTGTTTTTT
. TRBJ2-7 . TRBV7-2 CASSPGNFNEQYF TGTGCCAGCAGCCCGGGGAACTTTAACGAGCAGTACTTC
TRBD1 TRBJ1-2 . TRBV28 CASSPPAGQGVQGYTF TGTGCCAGCAGTCCCCCTGCGGGACAGGGGGTTCAGGGCTACACCTTC
TRBD1 TRBJ1-5 . TRBV2 CASLRDRGNQPQHF TGTGCCAGCCTTCGGGACAGGGGCAATCAGCCCCAGCATTTT
. TRBJ2-7 . TRBV19 CASSSFGGYEQYF TGTGCCAGTAGTAGTTTCGGGGGCTACGAGCAGTACTTC
. TRBJ1-1 once TRBV11-2 CASSLGTGFGAFF TGTGCCAGCAGCTTAGGTACAGGGTTTGGGGCTTTCTTT
TRBD2 TRBJ2-3 . TRBV11-2 CASSASLTSLAADTQYF TGTGCCAGCAGCGCCTCCCTGACTAGCCTAGCAGCAGATACGCAGTATTTT
TRBD2 TRBJ2-1 . TRBV19 CASSIGTRGFF TGTGCCAGTAGTATAGGGACTAGGGGATTCTTC
TRBD2 TRBJ2-3 . TRBV23-1 CASRKLPGLAATDTQYF TGCGCCAGCAGAAAACTGCCGGGACTAGCGGCAACAGATACGCAGTATTTT
. TRBJ2-7 . TRBV19 CASSISSGSSYEQYF TGTGCCAGTAGTATCAGTAGCGGCAGCTCCTACGAGCAGTACTTC
. TRBJ2-5 few TRBV30 CAWSWYRGGEETQYF TGTGCCTGGAGTTGGTACCGGGGCGGGGAAGAGACCCAGTACTTC
. TRBJ2-7 . TRBV19 CASSIQGYEQYF TGTGCCAGTAGTATACAGGGCTACGAGCAGTACTTC
. TRBJ1-1 . TRBV28 CASNPPGGLAFF TGTGCCAGCAACCCTCCCGGGGGGCTGGCTTTCTTT
TRBD1 TRBJ2-7 once TRBV27 CASSLSGQAVGEQYF TGTGCCAGCAGTTTATCGGGACAGGCCGTGGGCGAGCAGTACTTC
TRBD1 TRBJ1-3 . TRBV2 CASLVTGAGNTIYF TGTGCCAGCTTAGTAACAGGGGCTGGAAACACCATATATTTT
. TRBJ2-1 . TRBV9 CASSVDSGSSYNEQFF TGTGCCAGCAGCGTAGATTCCGGTAGCTCCTACAATGAGCAGTTCTTC
. TRBJ1-5 . TRBV7-9 CASSLGPVEYSNQPQHF TGTGCCAGCAGCTTAGGGCCAGTCGAATATAGCAATCAGCCCCAGCATTTT
. TRBJ1-1 . TRBV7-8 CASSPGLWGTEAFF TGTGCCAGCAGCCCAGGGCTATGGGGCACTGAAGCTTTCTTT